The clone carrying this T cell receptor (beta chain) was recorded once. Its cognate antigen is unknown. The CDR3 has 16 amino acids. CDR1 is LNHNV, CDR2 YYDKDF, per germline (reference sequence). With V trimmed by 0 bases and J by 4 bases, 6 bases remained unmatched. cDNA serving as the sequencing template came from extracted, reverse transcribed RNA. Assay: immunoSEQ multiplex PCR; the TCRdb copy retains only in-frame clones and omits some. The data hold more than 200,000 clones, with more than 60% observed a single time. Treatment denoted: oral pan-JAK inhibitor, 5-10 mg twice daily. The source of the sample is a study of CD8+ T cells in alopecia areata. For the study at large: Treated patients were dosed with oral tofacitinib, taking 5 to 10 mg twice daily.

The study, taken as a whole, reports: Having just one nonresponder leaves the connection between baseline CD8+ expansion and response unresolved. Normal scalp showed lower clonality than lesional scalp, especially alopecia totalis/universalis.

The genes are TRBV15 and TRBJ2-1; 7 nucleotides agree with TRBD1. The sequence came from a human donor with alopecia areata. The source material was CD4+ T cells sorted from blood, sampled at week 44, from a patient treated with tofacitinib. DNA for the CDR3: TGTGCCACCAGCAGAGATCGAGGGACAGAGTACAATGAGCAGTTCTTC. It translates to CATSRDRGTEYNEQFF. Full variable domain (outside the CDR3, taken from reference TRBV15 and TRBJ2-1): DAMVIQNPRYQVTQFGKPVTLSCSQTLNHNVMYWYQQKSSQAPKLLFHYYDKDFNNEADTPDNFQSRRPNTSFCFLDIRSPGLGDTAMYLCATSRDRGTEYNEQFFGPGTRLTVL.